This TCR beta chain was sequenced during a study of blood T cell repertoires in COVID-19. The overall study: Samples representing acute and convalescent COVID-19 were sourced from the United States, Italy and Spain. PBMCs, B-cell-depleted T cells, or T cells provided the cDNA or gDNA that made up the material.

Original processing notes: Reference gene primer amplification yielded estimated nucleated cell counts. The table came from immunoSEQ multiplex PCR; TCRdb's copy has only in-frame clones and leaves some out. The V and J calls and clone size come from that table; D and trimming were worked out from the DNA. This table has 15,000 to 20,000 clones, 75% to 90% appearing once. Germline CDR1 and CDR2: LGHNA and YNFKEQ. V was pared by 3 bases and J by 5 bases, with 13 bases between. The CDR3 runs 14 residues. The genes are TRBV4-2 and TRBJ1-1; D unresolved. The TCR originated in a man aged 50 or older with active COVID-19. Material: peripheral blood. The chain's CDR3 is CASSQYASGTEAFF. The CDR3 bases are TGTGCCAGCAGCCAGTACGCATCGGGGACTGAAGCTTTCTTT.